These 3 T cell receptor beta chains were all obtained from the same sample, sequenced in a study of cytomegalovirus exposure and HLA in healthy donors. The PCR had 60 Vbeta and 13 Jbeta primers. Clones were read by immunoSEQ multiplex PCR, and TCRdb kept only the in-frame ones, dropping some. Here the sample spans around 150,000 clones, roughly three quarters being singletons. Material for sequencing was PBMCs. These receptors all come from a male donor in good health and CMV-seronegative.

This clone has just a few counts. The J gene is TRBJ2-3, the V gene TRBV27, with 8 nucleotides matching TRBD1. V was pared by 4 bases and J by 4 bases, with 22 bases of the junction left unmatched. The germline CDR1 and CDR2 sequences are MNHEY and SMNVEV (reference sequence). There are 20 residues in the CDR3. CDR3 sequence: CASSSYTFGRDRGGPDTQYF. DNA of the CDR3: TGTGCCAGCAGTTCATACACGTTCGGTCGCGACAGGGGAGGTCCAGATACGCAGTATTTT.

This clone was seen just once. The chain carries TRBV7-2 and TRBJ1-5, with TRBD1 identical over 7 bases. CDR1 is SGHTA and CDR2 is FQGNSA in the germline V gene. V gave up 5 bases and J gave up 3 bases; unmatched junction bases: 7. The CDR3 is 15 amino acids. The CDR3 loop is CASSAYRGANQPQHF. DNA for the CDR3: TGTGCCAGCAGCGCGTACAGGGGTGCCAATCAGCCCCAGCATTTT.

The CDR3 sequence: CASSLGANGNTEAFF. For the CDR3, the DNA is TGTGCCAGCAGCCTGGGGGCTAATGGGAACACTGAAGCTTTCTTT. The gene calls are TRBV7-8 and TRBJ1-1, with D possibly TRBD1 on 6 matching bases. Germline CDR1 is SGHVS and CDR2 is FQNEAQ. V was clipped by 5 bases and J by 1 base, with 14 bases between them. The CDR3 is 15 amino acids.